These 23 T cell receptor beta chains were all obtained from the same sample, sequenced in a study of Ad26.COV2.S vaccination and SARS-CoV-2 variants. TCRdb keeps only in-frame clones here, not all; method: immunoSEQ multiplex PCR. The table has 350,000 to 450,000 clones, 92% seen once. The sequenced sample was peripheral blood, obtained after recovery from COVID-19. Receptor source: a human donor who had recovered from COVID-19.

This rearrangement joins TRBV10-3 to TRBJ2-2; possible D gene TRBD1, 6 bases. V was cut by 7 bases and J by 3 bases, with 9 bases left in between. The CDR3 totals 13 residues. The V gene's germline CDR1 is ENHRY and CDR2 SYGVKD. The CDR3 here is CAIKGVHTGELFF. The CDR3 bases are TGTGCCATCAAGGGGGTACACACCGGGGAGCTGTTTTTT.

The chain employs TRBV7-6 and TRBJ2-1, with 9 bases identical to TRBD1. CDR3 length: 16 amino acids. CDR1 SGHVS and CDR2 FNYEAQ come from the germline V gene. With 0 bases clipped from V and 6 bases from J, the junction kept 6 bases outside the gene matches. CDR3 sequence: CASSLAAQGATNEQFF. The CDR3 DNA is TGTGCCAGCAGCTTAGCCGCACAGGGGGCTACCAATGAGCAGTTCTTC.

V gene TRBV6-1 combines with J gene TRBJ1-2; D gene uncertain. Trimming removed 1 base from V and 4 bases from J, with 10 bases in between. The CDR3 runs 14 residues. CDR1 MNHNS and CDR2 SASEGT come from the germline V gene. The CDR3 loop is CASSEEGSTYGYTF. For the CDR3, the DNA is TGTGCCAGCAGTGAAGAGGGCAGCACCTATGGCTACACCTTC.

This clone was seen a single time. V gene TRBV19 combines with J gene TRBJ2-2, with D possibly TRBD1 on 5 matching bases. In germline, CDR1 is LNHDA, CDR2 SQIVND (reference sequence). The CDR3 extends over 13 amino acids. The V gene lost 11 bases and the J gene lost 8 bases, with 18 bases spanning the gap. The CDR3 reads CASLGETAGELFF. CDR3 DNA sequence: TGTGCCTCTCTAGGGGAAACAGCTGGGGAGCTGTTTTTT.

The count of this clone is one. The chain is built from TRBV5-1 and TRBJ1-5; no firm D call. V was pared by 0 bases and J by 6 bases, with 10 bases between. CDR1 is SGHRS and CDR2 is YFSETQ in the germline V gene. The CDR3 length is 14 residues. CDR3 in DNA: TGCGCCAGCAGCTTGGGGAGGGAAGGTCAGCCCCAGCATTTT. Translating gives CASSLGREGQPQHF.

The V call is TRBV7-8, the J call TRBJ2-7; no clear D. Germline V gene data show CDR1 as SGHVS and CDR2 as FQNEAQ. CDR3 length: 12 amino acids. Trimming took 1 base from V and 6 from J, leaving 7 bases between them. In DNA, the CDR3 is TGTGCCAGCAGCTTAGATGGCGGCGAGCAGTACTTC. As protein: CASSLDGGEQYF.

The count of this clone is one. The V gene is TRBV20-1, the J gene TRBJ2-5; the D gene is possibly TRBD1 (6 bases). The CDR3 contains 11 residues. V shed 3 bases and J shed 10 bases, with 12 bases lying between them. CDR1 DFQATT and CDR2 SNEGSKA come from the germline V gene (reference sequence). The CDR3 region is CSASAPGVQYF. For the CDR3, the DNA is TGCAGTGCTAGTGCCCCAGGGGTCCAGTACTTC.

The genes are TRBV7-2 and TRBJ1-2, with a tentative D call TRBD1 (6 bases). This CDR3 comprises 13 residues. V lost 8 bases and J 6 bases, leaving 16 bases between the germline ends. Germline V gives CDR1 SGHTA, CDR2 FQGNSA. CDR3 sequence: CASAGGRVDGYTF. Written as DNA, the CDR3 is TGTGCCAGCGCGGGGGGCAGGGTTGATGGCTACACCTTC.

The chain uses TRBV12-3 or TRBV12-4 and TRBJ2-1; the D is unclear. The CDR3 is 12 residues long. Trimming shortened V by 0 bases and J by 3 bases, and 0 bases separated the two germline ends. The CDR3, as DNA: TGTGCCAGCAGTTTAGCCTACAATGAGCAGTTCTTC. This codes for CASSLAYNEQFF.

V is TRBV5-1 and J is TRBJ2-1, with 9 bases identical to TRBD1. The CDR3 contains 13 residues. The trim removed 4 bases at V and 7 bases at J, leaving 3 bases unmatched. From germline, CDR1 is SGHRS and CDR2 YFSETQ. CDR3 sequence reads: CASSQTGGNEQFF. The CDR3 bases are TGCGCCAGCAGCCAGACAGGGGGGAATGAGCAGTTCTTC.

This clone was detected once. CDR3 residues: CASSLGQINSPLHF. The CDR3 DNA follows: TGTGCCAGCAGCCTCGGACAGATTAATTCACCCCTCCACTTT. The rearrangement joins TRBV11-3 to TRBJ1-6; TRBD1 is a possible D gene (6 bases). V was shortened by 5 bases and J by 6 bases, with 11 bases between the two germline ends. The CDR3 loop spans 14 amino acids. Germline CDR1 is SGHNT and CDR2 is YENEEA.

The chain uses TRBV19 and TRBJ1-2; 8 bases match TRBD1. The CDR3 has 14 residues. CDR1 and CDR2 from the germline V gene are LNHDA and SQIVND (reference sequence). Germline trimming cut 1 base from V and 7 bases from J; bases unmatched to any gene: 5. Here the CDR3 reads CASSIGDRTGGYTF. CDR3 sequence (DNA): TGTGCCAGTAGTATAGGGGACAGGACCGGTGGCTACACCTTC.

This clone showed up just once. The chain recombines TRBV24-1 with TRBJ2-3, with a tentative D call TRBD2 (6 bases). Germline V gene sequence: CDR1 KGHDR, CDR2 SFDVKD. V lost 2 bases, J lost 4 bases, and 15 bases lay in between. The CDR3 extends over 16 amino acids. The CDR3 loop reads CATSDSAGPGADTQYF. CDR3 nucleotide sequence: TGTGCCACCAGTGATTCTGCGGGGCCGGGCGCAGATACGCAGTATTTT.

This chain connects TRBV4-1 to TRBJ1-3; maybe TRBD1 (6 bases). Between the trimmed V and J ends, which lost 1 base and 2 bases, there was a span of 12 bases. CDR3 length equals 16 residues. Germline CDR1 is MGHRA and CDR2 is YSYEKL. CDR3 sequence reads: CASSQGGRVAGNTIYF. The CDR3 region has the DNA TGCGCCAGCAGCCAAGGGGGGCGGGTGGCTGGAAACACCATATATTTT.

The gene calls are TRBV13 and TRBJ2-5; unclear D gene. This CDR3 is built from 13 residues. Germline V gene sequence: CDR1 PRHDT, CDR2 FYEKMQ (reference sequence). Trimming removed 3 bases at V and 5 bases at J, with 10 bases between. The CDR3 nucleotides are TGTGCCAGCAGCTTTAGGTCCATGGAGACCCAGTACTTC. Residues: CASSFRSMETQYF.

The chain links TRBV7-2 to TRBJ1-5; D perhaps matches TRBD1 (5 bases). V gave up 3 bases and J gave up 4 bases, with 13 bases separating them. Germline V gives CDR1 SGHTA, CDR2 FQGNSA. There are 15 residues in the CDR3. CDR3 residues: CASSFGGDRNQPQHF. The CDR3 DNA follows: TGTGCCAGCAGCTTCGGGGGGGACCGGAATCAGCCCCAGCATTTT. The entire variable domain, with the rest obtained from reference TRBV7-2 and TRBJ1-5, is as follows: GAGVSQSPSNKVTEKGKDVELRCDPISGHTALYWYRQSLGQGLEFLIYFQGNSAPDKSGLPSDRFSAERTGGSVSTLTIQRTQQEDSAVYLCASSFGGDRNQPQHFGDGTRLSIL.

The chain is built from TRBV13 and TRBJ2-7, with no clear D. There are 12 residues in the CDR3. V gave up 0 bases and J gave up 4 bases, with 4 bases separating them. The germline gives CDR1 PRHDT, CDR2 FYEKMQ (reference sequence). DNA of the CDR3: TGTGCCAGCAGCTTAGGGGTGTACGAGCAGTACTTC. Its translation is CASSLGVYEQYF.

This clone was seen a handful of times. The chain links TRBV5-4 to TRBJ2-7; D unresolved. The CDR3 totals 13 residues. Per the germline V gene, CDR1 is SGHNT and CDR2 is YYREEE (reference sequence). Deletions cut 0 bases from V and 3 bases from J, with 7 bases between. The CDR3 sequence is CASSLGHDYEQYF. In DNA, the CDR3 is TGTGCCAGCAGCTTGGGACATGACTACGAGCAGTACTTC.

The J gene is TRBJ1-6, the V gene TRBV5-1; no clear D. The V end lost 5 bases, the J end lost 8 bases, and 14 bases lay between the germline ends. CDR1 and CDR2 from the germline V gene are SGHRS and YFSETQ. This CDR3 contains 14 residues. This CDR3 is CASSGPGGDSPLHF. CDR3 nucleotides: TGCGCCAGCAGTGGTCCAGGCGGGGATTCACCCCTCCACTTT.

A single count supports this clone. At one boundary the junction diverges from the germline segment, which might be a read error. Within the sample, other DNA sequences also encode this same CDR3. This rearrangement joins TRBV7-7 to TRBJ2-1, with D perhaps TRBD1 (5 bases). CDR1 and CDR2 from the germline V gene are SSHAT and FNYEAQ (reference sequence). CDR3 length equals 13 residues. CDR3 DNA sequence: TGTGCTAGCAGCTTAGGGGCTAGCAATGAGCAGTTCTTC. It specifies CASSLGASNEQFF.

The J gene is TRBJ2-2, the V gene TRBV19, with D possibly matching TRBD2 (7 bases). The CDR3 is 16 amino acids. Trimming took off 2 bases at V and 4 bases at J, with 14 bases between the two ends. Germline V gives CDR1 LNHDA, CDR2 SQIVND (reference sequence). The CDR3 bases are TGTGCCAGTAGTATACGGGCGGGGGCCTCCACCGGGGAGCTGTTTTTT. Its protein is CASSIRAGASTGELFF.

This chain links TRBV7-9 with TRBJ1-1; D uncertain. Germline assignment: CDR1 SEHNR and CDR2 FQNEAQ (reference sequence). The V end was cut by 2 bases, the J end by 2 bases, with 12 bases between. This CDR3 is built from 15 residues. The CDR3 sequence is CASSLSSGINTEAFF. CDR3 sequence (DNA): TGTGCCAGCAGCTTAAGTTCAGGTATTAACACTGAAGCTTTCTTT.

This chain uses TRBV19 with TRBJ2-7; 8 positions match TRBD1. The V and J ends lost 4 bases and 2 bases, in that order; junction bases with no gene match: 7. This CDR3 comprises 15 residues. CDR1 LNHDA and CDR2 SQIVND come from the germline V gene (reference sequence). Here the CDR3 reads CASSRTGLNTYEQYF. The CDR3 DNA reads as TGTGCCAGTAGTAGGACAGGGCTAAATACCTACGAGCAGTACTTC.